This T cell receptor beta chain came from a study of blood T cell repertoires in COVID-19. The overall study: Acute and convalescent COVID-19 samples came from the United States, Italy and Spain.

Authors' methods: For nucleated cells, counts were estimated from reference gene primer amplification. The data were produced by immunoSEQ multiplex PCR, yet TCRdb's version contains in-frame clones alone and is incomplete. V, J and clone size are those of that table, while D and trimming were read from the DNA. This sample has roughly 110,000 clones, with roughly 80% found just once. This clonotype originated in a man aged 45-60 years with acute or convalescent COVID-19. Sequenced input: peripheral blood.

CDR3 DNA sequence: TGTGCCAGCAGCGTAGCGGGGAGACTTAGCACAGATACGCAGTATTTT. Translating it yields CASSVAGRLSTDTQYF. The genes are TRBV9 and TRBJ2-3; a weak D match, TRBD2 (5 bases). Germline loops: CDR1 SGDLS, CDR2 YYNGEE. The V gene lost 0 bases and the J gene lost 0 bases, with 11 bases spanning the gap. CDR3 length: 16 residues.